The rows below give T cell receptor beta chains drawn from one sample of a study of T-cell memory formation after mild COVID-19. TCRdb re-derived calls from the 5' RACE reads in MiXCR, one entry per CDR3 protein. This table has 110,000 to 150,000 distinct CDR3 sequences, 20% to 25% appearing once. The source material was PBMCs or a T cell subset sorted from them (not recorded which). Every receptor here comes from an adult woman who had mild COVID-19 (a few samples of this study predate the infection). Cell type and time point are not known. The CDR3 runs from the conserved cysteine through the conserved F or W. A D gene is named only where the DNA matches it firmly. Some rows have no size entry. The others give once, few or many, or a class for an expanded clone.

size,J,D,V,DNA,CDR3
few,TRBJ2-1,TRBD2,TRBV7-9,TGTGCCAGCAGCTATTCGGCGAACAGGCGCAGGGGACTAGCGGTCGTTGAGCAGTTCTTC,CASSYSANRRRGLAVVEQFF
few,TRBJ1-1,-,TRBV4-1,TGCGCCAGCAGAGGGATAGGGTTTGACACTGAAGCTTTCTTT,CASRGIGFDTEAFF
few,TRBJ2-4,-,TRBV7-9,TGTGCCAGCAGCGGGACAAGGACGGCCAAAAACATTCAGTACTTC,CASSGTRTAKNIQYF
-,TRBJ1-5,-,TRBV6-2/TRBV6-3,TGTGCCTGCGATGCCTCGGGAGGCAATCAGCCCCAGCATTTT,CACDASGGNQPQHF
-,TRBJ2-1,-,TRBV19,TGTGCCAGTAGTATCGCAGGCCCCTACAATGAGCAGTTCTTC,CASSIAGPYNEQFF
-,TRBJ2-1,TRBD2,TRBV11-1,TGTGCCAGCAGCTTAGAACCCGGACTAGCAGGGGCTTACAATGAGCAGTTCTTC,CASSLEPGLAGAYNEQFF
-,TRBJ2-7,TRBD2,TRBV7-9,TGTGCCAGCAGCTTGACTAGCGGGGCGGGGTGGGAGCAGTACTTC,CASSLTSGAGWEQYF
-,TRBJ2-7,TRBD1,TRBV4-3,TGCGCCAGCAGCCAAGGACAGGGGCTCTACGAGCAGTACTTC,CASSQGQGLYEQYF
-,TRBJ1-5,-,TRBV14,TGTGCCAGCAGCCGGGGACTCAATCAGCCCCAGCATTTT,CASSRGLNQPQHF
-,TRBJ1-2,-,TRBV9,TGTGCCAGCAGCGTGGGAAATCAGGGGACCTATGGCTACACCTTC,CASSVGNQGTYGYTF
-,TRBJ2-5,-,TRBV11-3,TGTGCCAGCAGCTCGGATCCGGGGTTACAAGAGACCCAGTACTTC,CASSSDPGLQETQYF
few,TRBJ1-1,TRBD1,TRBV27,TGTGCCAGCAGTCCACAGGGGGGTAACACTGAAGCTTTCTTT,CASSPQGGNTEAFF
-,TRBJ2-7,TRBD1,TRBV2,TGTGCCAGCAGTGAAGTAGAGGGACCCGGGACAGGGACCGACGAGCAGTACTTC,CASSEVEGPGTGTDEQYF
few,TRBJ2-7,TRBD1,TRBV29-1,TGCAGCGTCCTTCGACAGGGGGCTTACGAGCAGTACTTC,CSVLRQGAYEQYF
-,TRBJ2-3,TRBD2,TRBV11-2,TGTGCCAGCAGCTTTCCGACTAGCGGGGTCCGGGATACGCAGTATTTT,CASSFPTSGVRDTQYF
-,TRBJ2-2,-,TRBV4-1,TGCGCCAGCCGTAGAGCCGACACCGGGGAGCTGTTTTTT,CASRRADTGELFF